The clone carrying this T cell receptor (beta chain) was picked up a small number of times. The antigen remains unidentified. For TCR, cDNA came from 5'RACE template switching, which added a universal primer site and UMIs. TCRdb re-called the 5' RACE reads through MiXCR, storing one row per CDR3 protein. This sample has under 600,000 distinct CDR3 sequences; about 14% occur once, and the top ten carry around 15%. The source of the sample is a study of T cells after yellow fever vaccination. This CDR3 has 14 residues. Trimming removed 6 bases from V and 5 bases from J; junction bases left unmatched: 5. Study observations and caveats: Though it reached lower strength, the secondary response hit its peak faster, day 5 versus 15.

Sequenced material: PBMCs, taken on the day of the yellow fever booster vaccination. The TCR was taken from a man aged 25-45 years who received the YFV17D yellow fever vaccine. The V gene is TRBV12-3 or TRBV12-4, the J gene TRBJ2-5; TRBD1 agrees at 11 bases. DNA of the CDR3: TGTGCCAGCAGCCGGACAGGGGGCATCGAGACCCAGTACTTC. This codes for CASSRTGGIETQYF.